The T cell receptor beta chain described here comes from a study of shared clonotypes between healthy human individuals (dated by TCRdb to the early 2020s). With respect to the entire study: A few men and a couple of women, aged 18 to 49 years, made up the cohort. Per donor, three plates each were used for CD4 naive and CD4 memory, two for CD8 naive, and one for CD8 memory. The study deeply sequenced blood TCR repertoires of 5 or 6 healthy adults to estimate repertoire size and the extent of clonotype sharing between individuals. To increase sequencing depth and limit assay-specific biases, different laboratories used diverse techniques to prepare libraries and sequence TCR repertoires. Each donor's leukapheresis produced roughly between roughly 0.85 and 10 billion PBMCs.

Using the deep immunoSEQ assay, multiplex PCR amplified TCR CDR3 regions from genomic DNA. Genomic DNA extracted from each cell subset was distributed evenly over all wells of several immunoSEQ 96-well plates, and each plate served as one replicate. For sorted subsets, each replicate PCR was loaded with approximately 0.2 ug genomic DNA, equivalent to approximately 33,000 T cell genomes. Purified libraries were quantified with a Qubit 3.0 fluorometer, sized on a Bioanalyzer 2100, and re-quantified with the KAPA Library Quantification kit. A separate single-read 150-cycle Illumina NextSeq 550 flow cell was used to sequence each immunoSEQ 96-well plate. Regarding the original processing steps: Because only junctional sequences without quality scores were contained in the immunoSEQ output, filtering matching that applied to full-length reads could not be performed. Sequences were annotated with PyIR, a Python wrapper for IgBLAST v1.9, using IMGT germline references to assign V/J genes and CDR3. Reads were removed for weak V/J assignments (E-value above 1e-6), missing CDR3, stop codons, out-of-frame junctions, or ambiguous translated residues. V3J clonotypes were defined by identical inferred V gene, J gene, and CDR3 amino acid sequence. Percentage overlap between repertoires was calculated by dividing the number of shared unique clonotypes by the size of the smaller repertoire. Richness of each repertoire was evaluated using RTK rarefaction, the Chao1 estimator, and Recon v2.1 estimates of unobserved clonotypes. Generation probabilities for all TCRbeta clonotypes obtained by the gDNA method from several donors were computed using OLGA. TCRdb retrieved this table from immuneACCESS and kept in-frame rearrangements only. Not all clones are present; in checked studies, unresolved V genes account for under half, and no reason is known for the remainder. V and J calls and clone size follow that table, whereas D and trimming were derived from the DNA. This sample gives 2 million to 2.5 million clones in total; 85% to 95% of them show up just once. The ten most abundant clones make up more than 0.35% of the sample.

The donors were healthy, HIV-negative adults who had no recently reported acute infections or vaccinations. All donors were Caucasian adults living in Nashville, Tennessee, USA. CD4+ T cells were enriched through magnetic negative selection, after which naive cells were positively selected on CD45RA and the remaining negative fraction served as the memory subset. After blood collection by leukapheresis, PBMCs were isolated using Ficoll-Histopaque density gradient centrifugation and then cryopreserved in the vapor phase of liquid nitrogen. Analytical flow cytometry was used to check the purity and quantity of every magnetically sorted T cell population. Genomic DNA was isolated from each sorted fraction and quantified by UV absorbance on a Nanodrop 2000c. In the case of this clone: It lacks a known antigen. Base quality data are lacking; no much larger clone is found one base away.

Study-wide conclusions, independent of this receptor: Pairwise subsampling led to the expectation that sequencing depth would affect the degree of clonotype sharing among donors. Clonotypes shared by all four sorted-subset donors showed higher generation probabilities than non-shared clonotypes. Larger estimated clonotype richness was generally found for naive subsets than for memory subsets. Across several donors, 4.5% to 6.5% of naive CD4, around 3.5% of naive CD8, 2.3% of memory CD4, and roughly 0.4% of memory CD8 clonotypes were shared. Only blood was sampled, and tissue TCR repertoires likely differ from those in blood. Rarefaction of sorted-subset datasets indicated incomplete sequencing despite the large sequencing depth. The small number of donors limited the genetic and exposure-history diversity represented.

Including cysteine and phenylalanine, the CDR3 has 13 amino acids. The DNA shown is the 39-base CDR3, in frame from base 1. Taken from the germline V gene, the CDR1 and CDR2 loops are SNHLY and FYNNEI. Trimming removed 5 bases from V and 4 bases from J, leaving 12 bases between the germline ends. The chain is assembled from TRBV2 and TRBJ2-7, with the D gene not confidently named. The receptor comes from a man aged 18 to 35 in good health. Some clones in this sample may be carry-over from other donors' samples. Sequenced input: naive CD4+ T cells from PBMCs. Read against the paper, the sample's cell subset or site label means: CD45RA+ positively selected. The CDR3 loop reads CASSLVGPYEQYF. The DNA sequence follows: TGTGCCAGCAGTCTAGTAGGCCCATACGAGCAGTACTTC.